These T cell receptor beta chains were read from a single sample in a study of blood T cells in healthy people across ages. In TCRdb, the 5' RACE reads were re-called with MiXCR into one record per CDR3 protein. The sample consists of almost 300,000 distinct CDR3 sequences, less than 30% of them appearing once. The specimen was blood. These receptors were collected from a woman between 65 and 79 years old in good health. Each CDR3 is given with its conserved first and last residue. Fields, in order: J gene, clone size, D gene, V gene, CDR3 length, CDR3 DNA, CDR3 protein. The D gene is left open where the match is weak. Only part of the rows carry a size: once, few, many, or a class if the clone is expanded.

TRBJ2-3	NA	NA	TRBV10-3	14	TGTGCCATCAGTGGATGGAAGAGCACAGATACGCAGTATTTT	CAISGWKSTDTQYF
TRBJ1-4	NA	NA	TRBV5-6	16	TGTGCCAGCAGCTCATTTCAGGAGTGGGCTAATGAAAAACTGTTTTTT	CASSSFQEWANEKLFF
TRBJ2-5	few	TRBD1	TRBV20-1	16	TGCAGTGCCCGAACCGGGACAGGGAAGGACCAAGAGACCCAGTACTTC	CSARTGTGKDQETQYF
TRBJ1-4	NA	NA	TRBV12-3/TRBV12-4	13	TGTGCCAGCAGCAAAGACGGGAATGAAAAACTGTTTTTT	CASSKDGNEKLFF
TRBJ1-4	NA	TRBD1	TRBV20-1	19	TGCAGTGCTAGAAAGAACGCAATCGGGACAGGGAAAACTAATGAAAAACTGTTTTTT	CSARKNAIGTGKTNEKLFF
TRBJ2-7	NA	NA	TRBV9	14	TGTGCCAGCAGCGTAGGCCCCACAACCTACGAGCAGTACTTC	CASSVGPTTYEQYF
TRBJ2-3	once	NA	TRBV7-9	16	TGTGCCAGCAGCTTAGGGGGAGCGTACAGCACAGATACGCAGTATTTT	CASSLGGAYSTDTQYF
TRBJ1-2	NA	NA	TRBV29-1	13	TGCAGCGTCGAAGATCCGGGTGACTATGGCTACACCTTC	CSVEDPGDYGYTF
TRBJ2-1	few	TRBD2	TRBV5-1	17	TGCGCCAGCAGCCTTGGCGGGGGAGGACCCCAGACCAATGAGCAGTTCTTC	CASSLGGGGPQTNEQFF
TRBJ2-6	few	NA	TRBV14	17	TGTGCCAGCAGCCCCCGTAGGGGGATCTCTGGGGCCAACGTCCTGACTTTC	CASSPRRGISGANVLTF
TRBJ2-3	few	NA	TRBV7-7	15	TGTGCTAGCAGCTTGGGCTCGGCGGCCACAGATACGCAGTATTTT	CASSLGSAATDTQYF
TRBJ2-4	NA	NA	TRBV5-6	14	TGTGCCAGCAGCTGGGAGGCAGGGGTGAACATTCAGTACTTC	CASSWEAGVNIQYF
TRBJ2-2	NA	NA	TRBV5-5	14	TGTGCCAGCAGCTCCTTACATAACACCGGGGAGCTGTTTTTT	CASSSLHNTGELFF
TRBJ1-2	few	TRBD1	TRBV19	14	TGTGCCAGTAGTATCCAGGGGGCTTACTATGGCTACACCTTC	CASSIQGAYYGYTF
TRBJ1-1	few	NA	TRBV7-3	13	TGTGCCAGCAGCTTAAATGGGAACACTGAAGCTTTCTTT	CASSLNGNTEAFF
TRBJ1-5	NA	NA	TRBV4-1	15	TGCGCCAGCAGCCAGGGGGGTGGGAATGCTCAGCCCCAGCATTTT	CASSQGGGNAQPQHF
TRBJ2-5	NA	NA	TRBV4-3	14	TGCGCCAGCAGCCAAGATCAGGGAGGCGAGACCCAGTACTTC	CASSQDQGGETQYF
TRBJ2-7	NA	TRBD2	TRBV20-1	16	TGCAGTGCTAGATCCCCGGGACTAGCGGGAGTCCGCGAGCAGTACTTC	CSARSPGLAGVREQYF
TRBJ1-1	few	NA	TRBV20-1	13	TGCAGTGCTAGATATGACCCCCGAACGGTAGCTTTCTTT	CSARYDPRTVAFF
TRBJ2-7	NA	TRBD2	TRBV15	16	TGTGCCACCAGCAGAACCCTAGCGGGAGGCGGCCACGAGCAGTACTTC	CATSRTLAGGGHEQYF
TRBJ2-5	NA	NA	TRBV29-1	14	TGCAGCGTTGAGAGAAGGGTGAGGGGTGAGACCCAGTACTTC	CSVERRVRGETQYF
TRBJ2-2	NA	TRBD2	TRBV7-3	16	TGTGCCAGCAGCCCCCTGGCGGGAGTTAACGCCGGGGAGCTGTTTTTT	CASSPLAGVNAGELFF
TRBJ1-2	NA	TRBD1	TRBV7-2	16	TGTGCCAGCAGCTTAGACGGACAGGGTAGAATAAAAGGCTACACCTTC	CASSLDGQGRIKGYTF
TRBJ2-3	few	TRBD2	TRBV9	15	TGTGCCTGCAGCGTACTAGCGGGACCCACAGATACGCAGTATTTT	CACSVLAGPTDTQYF
TRBJ2-3	NA	TRBD2	TRBV6-5	17	TGTGCCAGCGCTCTGCGTCACCGGGAGGAATACACAGATACGCAGTATTTT	CASALRHREEYTDTQYF
TRBJ1-1	few	NA	TRBV3-1	12	TGTGCCAGCAGCCAAGTCGGTACTGAAGCTTTCTTT	CASSQVGTEAFF
TRBJ1-2	NA	TRBD1	TRBV12-5	14	TGTGCTAGTGGTTTTGATGACAGGGGTGGTGGCTACACCTTC	CASGFDDRGGGYTF
TRBJ2-3	NA	NA	TRBV28	14	TGTGCCAGCAGTCCTCAGGGACTTACCCATACGCAGTATTTT	CASSPQGLTHTQYF
TRBJ1-3	NA	NA	TRBV12-3/TRBV12-4	16	TGTGCCAGCAGTTTAGGCCAGCCAATCTCTGGAAACACCATATATTTT	CASSLGQPISGNTIYF
TRBJ2-7	NA	NA	TRBV29-1	12	TGCAGCGTTGAGGAGGGGCCCTACGAGCAGTACTTC	CSVEEGPYEQYF
TRBJ2-5	few	TRBD2	TRBV29-1	15	TGCAGCGTAAGTGTACGGCTAGCGGTGCAAGAGACCCAGTACTTC	CSVSVRLAVQETQYF
TRBJ2-3	few	NA	TRBV3-1	16	TGTGCCAGCAGCCAAGATCGGGCAGGGAGCCAACATACGCAGTATTTT	CASSQDRAGSQHTQYF
TRBJ2-7	NA	TRBD1	TRBV29-1	13	TGCAGTGCTATACCGGGACAGTCGTACGAGCAGTACTTC	CSAIPGQSYEQYF
TRBJ2-2	few	TRBD1	TRBV12-3/TRBV12-4	16	TGTGCCAGCAGCAATCGGGACAGGGGGCTTTCCGGGGAGCTGTTTTTT	CASSNRDRGLSGELFF
TRBJ2-5	NA	TRBD1	TRBV6-6	17	TGTGCCAGCAGTTCCTCCTCGGACAGGGTCTTCCAAGAGACCCAGTACTTC	CASSSSSDRVFQETQYF
TRBJ2-5	NA	NA	TRBV5-4	15	TGTGCCAGCAGTCCGCAGGGGGGACAAAAAGAGACCCGGTACTTC	CASSPQGGQKETRYF
TRBJ2-5	NA	TRBD1	TRBV7-2	14	TGTGCCAGCAGCCAGAGACAGGGTGGCGAGACCCAGTACTTC	CASSQRQGGETQYF
TRBJ1-6	NA	TRBD1	TRBV20-1	17	TGCAGTGCTAGACCTGACAGGGAGATCGATAGGAATTCACCCCTCCACTTT	CSARPDREIDRNSPLHF
TRBJ2-2	few	NA	TRBV25-1	13	TGTGCCAGCAAGCTTAGCGCGGGCGGGGAGCTGTTTTTT	CASKLSAGGELFF
TRBJ1-6	NA	NA	TRBV6-1	13	TGTGCCAGCAGTGAGGGGGCGGATTCACCCCTCCACTTT	CASSEGADSPLHF
TRBJ1-2	NA	TRBD1	TRBV5-1	14	TGCGCCAGCAGCTACACGGGGACAGGGGACGGCTACACCTTC	CASSYTGTGDGYTF
TRBJ2-2	few	NA	TRBV18	14	TGTGCCAGCTCAGCCCAGATGAACACCGGGGAGCTGTTTTTT	CASSAQMNTGELFF
TRBJ2-3	once	NA	TRBV14	18	TGTGCCAGCAGCCAAGATCGGGGGAGGCGCGCCAGCACAGATACGCAGTATTTT	CASSQDRGRRASTDTQYF
TRBJ2-7	few	NA	TRBV5-1	15	TGCGCCAGCAGCCCCGGACGGAACGTGGCCTACGAGCAGTACTTC	CASSPGRNVAYEQYF
TRBJ2-7	NA	TRBD1	TRBV5-1	15	TGCGCCAGCAGACTTGGGGACAGGAACTCCTACGAGCAGTACTTC	CASRLGDRNSYEQYF
TRBJ2-1	few	TRBD2	TRBV7-2	15	TGTGCCTGCAGCTTAGCTAGCGGGAGAAACAATGAGCAGTTCTTC	CACSLASGRNNEQFF
TRBJ2-2	NA	TRBD2	TRBV20-1	13	TGCGGGGTCGGACTAGCGAACACCGGGGAGCTGTTTTTT	CGVGLANTGELFF
TRBJ2-1	NA	NA	TRBV3-1	13	TGTGCCAGCAGACCCGGGACTCTGAATGAGCAGTTCTTC	CASRPGTLNEQFF